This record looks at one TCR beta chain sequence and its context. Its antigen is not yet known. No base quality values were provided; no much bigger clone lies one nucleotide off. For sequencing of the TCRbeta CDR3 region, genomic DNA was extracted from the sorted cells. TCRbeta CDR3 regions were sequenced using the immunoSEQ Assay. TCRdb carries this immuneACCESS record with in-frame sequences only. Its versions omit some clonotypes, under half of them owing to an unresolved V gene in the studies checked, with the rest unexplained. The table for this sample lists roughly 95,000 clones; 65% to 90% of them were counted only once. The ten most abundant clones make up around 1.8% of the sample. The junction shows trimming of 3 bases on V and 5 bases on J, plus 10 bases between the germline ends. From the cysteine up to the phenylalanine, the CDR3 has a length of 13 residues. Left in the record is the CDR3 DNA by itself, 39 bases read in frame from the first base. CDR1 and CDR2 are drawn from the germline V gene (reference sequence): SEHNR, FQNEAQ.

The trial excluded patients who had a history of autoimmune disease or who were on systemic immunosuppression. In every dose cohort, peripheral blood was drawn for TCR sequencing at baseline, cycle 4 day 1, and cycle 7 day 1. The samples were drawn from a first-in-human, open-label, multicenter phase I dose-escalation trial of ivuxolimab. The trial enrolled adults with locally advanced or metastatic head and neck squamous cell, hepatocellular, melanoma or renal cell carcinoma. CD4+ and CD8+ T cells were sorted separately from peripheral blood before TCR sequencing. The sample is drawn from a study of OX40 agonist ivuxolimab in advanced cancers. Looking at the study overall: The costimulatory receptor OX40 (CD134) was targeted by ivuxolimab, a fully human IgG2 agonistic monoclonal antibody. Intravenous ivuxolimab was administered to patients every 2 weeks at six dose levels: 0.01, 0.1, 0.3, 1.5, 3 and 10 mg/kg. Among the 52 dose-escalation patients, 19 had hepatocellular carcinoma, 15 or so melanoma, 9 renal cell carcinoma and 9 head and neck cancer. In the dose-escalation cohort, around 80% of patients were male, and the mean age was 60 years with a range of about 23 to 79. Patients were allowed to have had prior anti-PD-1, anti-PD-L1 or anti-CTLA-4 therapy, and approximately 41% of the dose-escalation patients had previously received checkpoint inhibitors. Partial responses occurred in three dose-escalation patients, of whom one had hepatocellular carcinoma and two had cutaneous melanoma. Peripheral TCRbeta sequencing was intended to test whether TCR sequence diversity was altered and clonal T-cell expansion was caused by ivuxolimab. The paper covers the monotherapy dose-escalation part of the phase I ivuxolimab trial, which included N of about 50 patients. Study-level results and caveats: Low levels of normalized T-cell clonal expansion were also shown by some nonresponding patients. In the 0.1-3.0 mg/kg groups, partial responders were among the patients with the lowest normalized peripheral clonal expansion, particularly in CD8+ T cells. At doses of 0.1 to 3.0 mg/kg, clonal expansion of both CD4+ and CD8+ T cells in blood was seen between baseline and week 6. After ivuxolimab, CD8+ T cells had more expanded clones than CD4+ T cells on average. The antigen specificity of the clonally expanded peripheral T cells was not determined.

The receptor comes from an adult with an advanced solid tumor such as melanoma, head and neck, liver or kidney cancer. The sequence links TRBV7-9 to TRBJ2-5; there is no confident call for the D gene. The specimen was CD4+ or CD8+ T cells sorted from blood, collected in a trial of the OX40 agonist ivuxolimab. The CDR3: CASSLSIGETQYF. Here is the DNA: TGTGCCAGCAGCTTGAGCATCGGGGAGACCCAGTACTTC.